Following are 29 T cell receptor beta chains from one sample sequenced in a study of cytomegalovirus exposure and HLA in healthy donors. The study ran its PCR with 60 Vbeta and 13 Jbeta primers. Sequencing was performed with immunoSEQ multiplex PCR; in TCRdb, only in-frame clones are kept and a portion is missing. In all, the sample yields tens of thousands of clones. Sequencing used PBMCs. The receptors here all came from a woman in her late teens or twenties in good health and CMV-seronegative.

The V and J genes are TRBV5-1 and TRBJ1-6; the D gene is possibly TRBD1 (6 bases). V was shortened by 0 bases and J by 6 bases, with 10 bases between the two germline ends. Germline V CDR1 and CDR2: SGHRS, YFSETQ. The CDR3 totals 15 residues. The CDR3 coding sequence is TGCGCCAGCAGCTTGGGACGGACAGCTAATTCACCCCTCCACTTT. Translated: CASSLGRTANSPLHF.

The chain uses TRBV7-9 and TRBJ1-2; 7 nucleotides agree with TRBD1. The J segment lost 4 bases and the V segment lost 1 base, leaving 3 bases of the junction unmatched. CDR3 size: 14 residues. Germline assignment: CDR1 SEHNR and CDR2 FQNEAQ (reference sequence). CDR3 sequence reads: CASSLGGQSYGYTF. CDR3 nucleotides: TGTGCCAGCAGCTTAGGGGGACAGAGCTATGGCTACACCTTC.

The gene calls are TRBV7-2 and TRBJ1-4, with D hard to call. The CDR3 consists of 14 residues. Looked up from germline, CDR1 is SGHTA and CDR2 is FQGNSA. V was trimmed by 3 bases and J by 8 bases, leaving 13 bases between them. CDR3: CASSFFGPEEKLFF. The CDR3 coding sequence is TGTGCCAGCAGCTTCTTTGGGCCGGAAGAAAAACTGTTTTTT. The full variable domain, in which reference TRBV7-2 and TRBJ1-4 provide the parts outside the CDR3, is GAGVSQSPSNKVTEKGKDVELRCDPISGHTALYWYRQSLGQGLEFLIYFQGNSAPDKSGLPSDRFSAERTGGSVSTLTIQRTQQEDSAVYLCASSFFGPEEKLFFGSGTQLSVL.

V and J are TRBV7-6 and TRBJ2-3; 9 nucleotides align to TRBD2. Losses at the gene ends were 9 bases for V and 1 base for J; bases not matched to a gene: 8. The CDR3 runs to 15 residues. In germline, CDR1 is SGHVS, CDR2 FNYEAQ. This CDR3 is CARGGGGEGTDTQYF. DNA for the CDR3: TGTGCCAGGGGCGGGGGGGGAGAAGGCACAGATACGCAGTATTTT.

The CDR3 coding sequence is TGCGCCAGCAGTCAGACAGGGACTGGAAACACCATATATTTT. It codes for CASSQTGTGNTIYF. The chain combines TRBV5-1 with TRBJ1-3; 7 nucleotides line up with TRBD1. The CDR3 loop spans 14 amino acids. Germline CDR1 and CDR2: SGHRS and YFSETQ. V lost 5 bases, J lost 2 bases, and 4 bases stayed unmatched.

This sequence joins TRBV19 and TRBJ1-1, with D possibly being TRBD1 (6 bases). Germline-derived CDR1 and CDR2 are LNHDA and SQIVND (reference sequence). The V end lost 8 bases, the J end lost 2 bases, and 12 bases lay between the germline ends. This CDR3 is 13 amino acids long. The CDR3 coding sequence is TGTGCCAGTGGGGGCAGTTTCAACACTGAAGCTTTCTTT. This codes for CASGGSFNTEAFF. Full variable domain (missing parts from reference TRBV19 and TRBJ1-1): DGGITQSPKYLFRKEGQNVTLSCEQNLNHDAMYWYRQDPGQGLRLIYYSQIVNDFQKGDIAEGYSVSREKKESFPLTVTSAQKNPTAFYLCASGGSFNTEAFFGQGTRLTVV.

The rearrangement uses TRBV7-9 and TRBJ2-3; maybe TRBD1 (5 bases). This CDR3 contains 11 residues. Per germline, CDR1 SEHNR and CDR2 FQNEAQ (reference sequence). The germline V and J ends were trimmed by 5 bases and 6 bases, with 6 bases remaining between them. The CDR3 nucleotides are TGTGCCAGCAGCGACAGCGATACGCAGTATTTT. It is translated as CASSDSDTQYF.

On this clone: Sequence at one end of the junction differs from germline and may be a read error. V and J are TRBV5-1 and TRBJ2-1, with no clear D. CDR1 SGHRS and CDR2 YFSETQ come from the germline V gene. The length of the CDR3 is 15 residues. DNA of the CDR3: TGCGCCAGCAGCTTGGCGATAGACTCCGACAATGAGCAGTTCTTC. It yields the protein CASSLAIDSDNEQFF. Looking up the rest from reference TRBV5-1 and TRBJ2-1 gives the full variable domain: KAGVTQTPRYLIKTRGQQVTLSCSPISGHRSVSWYQQTPGQGLQFLFEYFSETQRNKGNFPGRFSGRQFSNSRSEMNVSTLELGDSALYLCASSLAIDSDNEQFFGPGTRLTVL.

The CDR3 DNA reads as TGTGCCAGCAGTCCTGAGACTAACCCCACCATTCAAGAGCAGTACTTC. Protein sequence: CASSPETNPTIQEQYF. This chain joins TRBV28 and TRBJ2-7; a weak D match, TRBD2 (5 bases). Trimming took off 5 bases at V and 7 bases at J, with 24 bases between the two ends. Germline CDR1 MDHEN, CDR2 SYDVKM. The CDR3 covers 16 residues.

The genes are TRBV2 and TRBJ1-4; no reliable D call. The V end was cut by 8 bases, the J end by 8 bases, with 15 bases between. From germline, CDR1 is SNHLY and CDR2 FYNNEI. This CDR3 contains 13 residues. The CDR3 region is CASLRGEHEKLFF. The CDR3, as DNA: TGTGCCAGCCTCCGGGGAGAGCACGAAAAACTGTTTTTT. The whole variable domain, filled in from reference TRBV2 and TRBJ1-4, reads EPEVTQTPSHQVTQMGQEVILRCVPISNHLYFYWYRQILGQKVEFLVSFYNNEISEKSEIFDDQFSVERPDGSNFTLKIRSTKLEDSAMYFCASLRGEHEKLFFGSGTQLSVL.

The V call is TRBV7-9, the J call TRBJ2-6; D is ambiguous. The CDR3 spans 16 residues. V dropped 7 bases and J dropped 0 bases, with 13 bases sitting between them. Germline CDR1 is SEHNR and CDR2 is FQNEAQ (reference sequence). This CDR3 is CASTSPGISGANVLTF. The CDR3 nucleotides read TGTGCCAGCACCTCCCCAGGTATCTCTGGGGCCAACGTCCTGACTTTC.

Written as DNA, the CDR3 is TGTGCCAGCTCTAGGGGTAGTCTCGGCAATCAGCCCCAGCATTTT. It codes for CASSRGSLGNQPQHF. The gene calls are TRBV2 and TRBJ1-5, with a possible D match to TRBD1 (5 bases). Looked up from germline, CDR1 is SNHLY and CDR2 is FYNNEI. V gave up 8 bases and J gave up 2 bases, with 16 bases separating them. This CDR3 comprises 15 residues.

This sequence joins TRBV5-4 and TRBJ2-2, with 7 bases that match TRBD1. J gave up 6 bases and V 1 base, and 6 bases lay outside the gene matches. This CDR3 has 15 amino acids. The germline V gene encodes CDR1 SGHNT and CDR2 YYREEE (reference sequence). The CDR3 reads CASSLPTDRAGELFF. CDR3 coding DNA: TGTGCCAGCAGCTTGCCCACCGACAGGGCCGGGGAGCTGTTTTTT.

The chain joins TRBV7-9 to TRBJ1-4; D is perhaps TRBD1 (5 bases). This CDR3 spans 15 amino acids. V lost 3 bases to trimming and J lost 5 bases, with 13 bases between them. Germline V gene sequence: CDR1 SEHNR, CDR2 FQNEAQ (reference sequence). The CDR3 protein is CASSLLGQANEKLFF. Written as DNA, the CDR3 is TGTGCCAGCAGCTTGCTAGGACAAGCAAATGAAAAACTGTTTTTT.

The chain recombines TRBV4-2 with TRBJ2-5; no clear D gene. Germline V lookup: CDR1 LGHNA, CDR2 YNFKEQ. Trimming stripped 6 bases from V and 1 base from J, with 9 bases between. The CDR3 covers 13 residues. The CDR3: CASSQYGQETQYF. CDR3 DNA sequence: TGTGCCAGCAGTCAATACGGCCAAGAGACCCAGTACTTC.

The CDR3 nucleotides read TGTGCCAGCAGCTTCAGGGGCAGGCGCACTAATCAGCCCCAGCATTTT. Protein sequence: CASSFRGRRTNQPQHF. This chain uses TRBV5-6 with TRBJ1-5; tentative D call: TRBD1 (6 bases). CDR1 SGHDT and CDR2 YYEEEE come from the germline V gene. This CDR3 is built from 16 residues. V lost 2 bases and J lost 4, with 16 bases in between. Using reference TRBV5-6 and TRBJ1-5 for the parts outside the CDR3, the full variable domain is DAGVTQSPTHLIKTRGQQVTLRCSPKSGHDTVSWYQQALGQGPQFIFQYYEEEERQRGNFPDRFSGHQFPNYSSELNVNALLLGDSALYLCASSFRGRRTNQPQHFGDGTRLSIL.

This sequence joins TRBV13 and TRBJ1-4, with a tentative D call TRBD1 (5 bases). CDR1 is PRHDT and CDR2 is FYEKMQ in the germline V gene (reference sequence). The CDR3 is 13 residues long. The ends were cut back, 5 bases at V and 10 bases at J, with 14 bases in the middle. CDR3 residues: CASSRDSLRKLFF. In nucleotides, the CDR3 is TGTGCCAGCAGCCGGGACTCACTCCGAAAACTGTTTTTT.

The V call is TRBV6-4, the J call TRBJ2-3, with 13 bases fitting TRBD2. J was trimmed by 6 bases and V by 5 bases; bases with no gene match: 5. The CDR3 has 15 residues. Germline assignment: CDR1 MRHNA and CDR2 SNTAGT. Here the CDR3 DNA reads TGTGCCAGCAGTAGGACTAGCGGGAGTGCGGATACGCAGTATTTT. It codes for CASSRTSGSADTQYF.

The rearrangement uses TRBV28 and TRBJ1-6; 10 bases fit TRBD1. The V gene end was trimmed by 6 bases and the J gene end by 9 bases; junction bases not matched to a gene: 8. The CDR3 loop spans 15 amino acids. Germline CDR1 and CDR2: MDHEN and SYDVKM. The CDR3 nucleotides read TGTGCCAGCAGACCGGGACAGGGGTGGGTTTCACCCCTCCACTTT. This encodes CASRPGQGWVSPLHF.

This chain joins TRBV7-2 and TRBJ2-1; 15 bases are a match to TRBD2. J was trimmed by 8 bases and V by 2 bases; bases with no gene match: 13. Germline V gene data show CDR1 as SGHTA and CDR2 as FQGNSA. The CDR3 totals 19 residues. The CDR3 loop reads CASSLTARTSGGAGYEQFF. Written as DNA, the CDR3 is TGTGCCAGCAGCTTAACGGCGCGGACTAGCGGGGGGGCCGGCTATGAGCAGTTCTTC.

J is TRBJ2-3 and V is TRBV6-6; TRBD1 is a possible D gene (6 bases). Germline lookup yields CDR1 MNHNY and CDR2 SVGAGI (reference sequence). The germline V and J ends were trimmed by 1 base and 5 bases, with 7 bases remaining between them. The CDR3 totals 13 residues. CDR3 bases: TGTGCCAGCAGTTACTGGGACAAAGATACGCAGTATTTT. Translation gives CASSYWDKDTQYF.

The genes are TRBV2 and TRBJ2-7; 7 bases are shared with TRBD1. Trimming took 4 bases from V and 0 from J; bases not matched to a gene: 3. Per the germline V gene, CDR1 is SNHLY and CDR2 is FYNNEI. The CDR3 consists of 14 residues. CDR3 DNA: TGTGCCAGCAGTGTAAGACAGGGCTCCTACGAGCAGTACTTC. Translation: CASSVRQGSYEQYF.

The chain carries TRBV7-2 and TRBJ2-1, with a weak D call TRBD2 (7 bases). The germline V gene encodes CDR1 SGHTA and CDR2 FQGNSA. CDR3 length: 16 amino acids. V lost 3 bases to trimming and J lost 9 bases, with 21 bases between them. The CDR3 sequence is CASSLAGAGARVEQFF. Written as DNA, the CDR3 is TGTGCCAGCAGCTTGGCCGGGGCGGGGGCACGTGTTGAGCAGTTCTTC.

The chain recombines TRBV5-1 with TRBJ1-5; weak D call: TRBD1 (6 bases). Deletions cut 1 base from V and 5 bases from J, with 13 bases between. The CDR3 is 15 amino acids. Germline loops: CDR1 SGHRS, CDR2 YFSETQ. CDR3: CASSLNWGRDQPQHF. For the CDR3, the DNA is TGCGCCAGCAGCTTGAACTGGGGGCGAGATCAGCCCCAGCATTTT.

The rearrangement joins TRBV7-3 to TRBJ2-2; D unresolved. The CDR3 loop spans 12 amino acids. Trimming took off 5 bases at V and 4 bases at J, with 5 bases between the two ends. Germline values: CDR1 SGHTA, CDR2 FQGTGA. CDR3 bases: TGTGCCAGCAGCCCCCGCACCGGGGAGCTGTTTTTT. Its translation is CASSPRTGELFF.

The V gene is TRBV6-5, the J gene TRBJ1-1; the match to TRBD1 covers 9 bases. The CDR3 has 15 residues. V lost 7 bases and J lost 5; bases outside the gene matches: 11. Germline loops: CDR1 MNHEY, CDR2 SVGAGI. The CDR3 nucleotides are TGTGCCAGCACAGGGACAGGGACGGGGAAGACTGAAGCTTTCTTT. Translation gives CASTGTGTGKTEAFF.

The chain has TRBV30 and TRBJ2-2; maybe TRBD1 (6 bases). This CDR3 region has 13 residues. Trimming shortened V by 2 bases and J by 6 bases, and 10 bases separated the two germline ends. The germline V gene encodes CDR1 GTSNPN and CDR2 SVGIG (reference sequence). CDR3 region: CAWSKQGPGELFF. DNA of the CDR3: TGTGCCTGGAGTAAACAGGGACCCGGGGAGCTGTTTTTT.

V usage is TRBV30 and J usage is TRBJ1-1; D is uncertain. The CDR3 sequence is 11 residues long. Trimming removed 0 bases at V and 8 bases at J, with 7 bases between. Germline V gene sequence: CDR1 GTSNPN, CDR2 SVGIG (reference sequence). The CDR3 nucleotides read TGTGCCTGGAGTGTATCCGTGGAAGCTTTCTTT. This codes for CAWSVSVEAFF.

The rearrangement links TRBV6-5 to TRBJ2-3, with D tentatively TRBD1 (6 bases). Germline loops: CDR1 MNHEY, CDR2 SVGAGI. V gave up 10 bases and J gave up 2 bases, with 13 bases separating them. This CDR3 region has 13 residues. Here the CDR3 DNA reads TGTGCCACAACAAGGGGGTTCACAGATACGCAGTATTTT. Its protein product is CATTRGFTDTQYF.